This T cell receptor beta chain was captured in a study of cytomegalovirus exposure and HLA in healthy donors. Study-wide findings and caveats: Most CMV-associated TCR beta chains appeared HLA-restricted in a later analysis. CMV serostatus was the sole immune exposure data available. An analysis was carried out at a later point. It showed that HLA-associated TCR beta chains were more clonally expanded than equally common non-associated chains. It was reported that the classifier diagnosed cytomegalovirus status with high specificity and sensitivity in both the original and validation cohorts.

This CDR3 comprises 17 residues. CDR1 is SEHNR, CDR2 FQNEAQ, per germline (reference sequence). Trimming cost V 6 bases and J 2 bases, with 20 bases left between them. The study ran its PCR with 60 Vbeta and 13 Jbeta primers. Measured with immunoSEQ multiplex PCR; TCRdb has only the in-frame clones, and not every one. The table lists 150,000 to 200,000 clones, 70% to 90% of them singletons. With regard to this clone: Its antigen remains unknown.

Sequencing was performed on PBMCs. The chain joins TRBV7-9 to TRBJ1-3; TRBD1 is a possible D gene (5 bases). The TCR sequence derives from a man aged 18 to 35 in good health and CMV-seropositive. The CDR3 DNA is TGTGCCAGCAGAGAAGGCGGCAGGGATTTGACTGGAAACACCATATATTTT. Protein: CASREGGRDLTGNTIYF.